This T cell receptor (beta chain) is drawn from a study of T cell changes during pregnancy in multiple sclerosis. Sequenced by immunoSEQ multiplex PCR; TCRdb stores in-frame clones only, minus some. In the table there are some 90,000 clones, around 90% of which are singletons. Germline CDR1 and CDR2: MNHEY and SVGAGI. This CDR3 spans 15 amino acids. With 0 bases removed from V and 9 bases from J, the gap between germline ends came to 12 bases. This sequence joins TRBV6-5 and TRBJ2-6, with a weak D call TRBD2 (6 bases). This material consisted of peripheral blood, taken in the first trimester of pregnancy. The TCR was taken from a female donor with multiple sclerosis, enrolled in a pregnancy study. CDR3 DNA: TGTGCCAGCAGTTACTCGTACGCGGAGGGCAACGTCCTGACTTTC. It yields the protein CASSYSYAEGNVLTF.